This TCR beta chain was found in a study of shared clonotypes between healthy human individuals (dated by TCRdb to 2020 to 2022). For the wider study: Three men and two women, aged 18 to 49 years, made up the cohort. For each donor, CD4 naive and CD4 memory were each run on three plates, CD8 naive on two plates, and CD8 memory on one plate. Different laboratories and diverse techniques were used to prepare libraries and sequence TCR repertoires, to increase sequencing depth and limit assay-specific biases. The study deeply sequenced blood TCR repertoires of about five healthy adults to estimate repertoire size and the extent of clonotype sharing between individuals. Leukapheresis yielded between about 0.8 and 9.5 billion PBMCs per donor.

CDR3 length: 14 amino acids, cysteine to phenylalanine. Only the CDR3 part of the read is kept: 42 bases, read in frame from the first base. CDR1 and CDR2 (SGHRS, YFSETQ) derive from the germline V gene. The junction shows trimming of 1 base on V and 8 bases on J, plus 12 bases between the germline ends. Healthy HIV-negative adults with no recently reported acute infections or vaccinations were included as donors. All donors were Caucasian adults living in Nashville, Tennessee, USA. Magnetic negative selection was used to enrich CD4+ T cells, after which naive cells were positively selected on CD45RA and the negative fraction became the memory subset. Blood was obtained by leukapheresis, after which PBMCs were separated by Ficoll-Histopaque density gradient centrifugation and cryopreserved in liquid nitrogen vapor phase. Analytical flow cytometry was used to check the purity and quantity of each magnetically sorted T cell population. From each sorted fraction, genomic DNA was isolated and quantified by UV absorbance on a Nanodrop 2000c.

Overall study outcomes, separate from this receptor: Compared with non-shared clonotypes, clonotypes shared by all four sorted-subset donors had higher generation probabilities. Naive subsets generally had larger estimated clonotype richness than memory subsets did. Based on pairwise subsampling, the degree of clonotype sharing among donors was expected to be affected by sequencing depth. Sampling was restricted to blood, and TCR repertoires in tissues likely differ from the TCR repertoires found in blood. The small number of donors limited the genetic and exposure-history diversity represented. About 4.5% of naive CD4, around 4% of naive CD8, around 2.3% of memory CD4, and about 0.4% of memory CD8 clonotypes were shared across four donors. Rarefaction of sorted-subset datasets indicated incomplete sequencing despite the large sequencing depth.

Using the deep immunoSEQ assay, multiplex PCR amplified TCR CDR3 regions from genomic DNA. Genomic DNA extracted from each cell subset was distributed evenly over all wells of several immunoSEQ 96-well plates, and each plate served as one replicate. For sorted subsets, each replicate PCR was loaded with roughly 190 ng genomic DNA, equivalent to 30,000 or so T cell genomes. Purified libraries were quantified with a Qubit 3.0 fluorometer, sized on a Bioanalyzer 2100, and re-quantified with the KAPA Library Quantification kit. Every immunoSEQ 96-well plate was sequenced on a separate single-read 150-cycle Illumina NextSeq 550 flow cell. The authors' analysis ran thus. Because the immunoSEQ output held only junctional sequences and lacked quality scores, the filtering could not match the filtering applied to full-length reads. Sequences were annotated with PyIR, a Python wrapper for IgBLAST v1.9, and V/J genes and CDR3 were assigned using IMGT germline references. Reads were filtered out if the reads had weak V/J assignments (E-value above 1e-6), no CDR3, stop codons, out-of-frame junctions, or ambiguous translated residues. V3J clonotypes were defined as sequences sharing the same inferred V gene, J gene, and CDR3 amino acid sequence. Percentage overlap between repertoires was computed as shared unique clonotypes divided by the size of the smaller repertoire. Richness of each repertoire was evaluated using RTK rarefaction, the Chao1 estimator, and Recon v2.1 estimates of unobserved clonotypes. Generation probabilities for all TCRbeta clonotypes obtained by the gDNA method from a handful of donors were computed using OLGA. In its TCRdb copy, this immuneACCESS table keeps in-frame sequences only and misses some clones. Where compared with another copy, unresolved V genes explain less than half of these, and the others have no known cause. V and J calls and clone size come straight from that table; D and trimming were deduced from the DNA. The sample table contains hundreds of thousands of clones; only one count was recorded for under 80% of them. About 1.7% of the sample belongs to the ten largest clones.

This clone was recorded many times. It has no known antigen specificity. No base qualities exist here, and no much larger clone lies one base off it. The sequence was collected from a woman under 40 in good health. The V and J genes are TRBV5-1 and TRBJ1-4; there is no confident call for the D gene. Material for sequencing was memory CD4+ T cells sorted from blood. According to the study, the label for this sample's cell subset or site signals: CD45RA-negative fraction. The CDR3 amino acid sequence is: CASSLFADGEKLFF. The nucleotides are TGCGCCAGCAGCTTGTTTGCAGACGGGGAAAAACTGTTTTTT.